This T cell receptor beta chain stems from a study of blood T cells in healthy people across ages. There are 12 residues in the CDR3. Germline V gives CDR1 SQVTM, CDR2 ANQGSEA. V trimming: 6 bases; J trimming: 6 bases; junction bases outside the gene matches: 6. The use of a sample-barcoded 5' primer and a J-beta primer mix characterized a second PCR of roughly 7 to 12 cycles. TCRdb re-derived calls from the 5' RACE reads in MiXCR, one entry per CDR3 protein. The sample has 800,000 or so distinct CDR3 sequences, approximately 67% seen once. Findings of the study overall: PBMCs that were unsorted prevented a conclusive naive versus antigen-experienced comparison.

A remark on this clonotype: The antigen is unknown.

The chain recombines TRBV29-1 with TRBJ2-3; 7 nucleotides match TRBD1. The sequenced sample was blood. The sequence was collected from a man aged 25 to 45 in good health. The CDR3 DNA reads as TGCAGCGTCCACACAGGGGTGGATACGCAGTATTTT. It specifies CSVHTGVDTQYF.